These T cell receptor beta chains were read from a single sample in a study of regulatory T cells in long-lasting Graves disease. TCRdb re-called the multiplex PCR reads through MiXCR, storing one row per CDR3 protein. The repertoire has 400,000 to 450,000 distinct CDR3 sequences, around 22% of them found once; the top ten carry over 25%. The sequenced sample was peripheral blood mononuclear cells (PBMCs), obtained when the disease was refractory, from a patient treated with antithyroid drugs. These receptors originate from a female donor with Graves disease. The CDR3 runs from the conserved cysteine through the conserved F or W. The D gene is left open where the match is weak. Clone size is not always given. Where it is, it says once, few, many or a class for expanded clones.

V gene	D gene	clone size	J gene	CDR3 protein	CDR3 DNA
TRBV28	TRBD1	.	TRBJ1-2	CASRGQNPNYGYTF	TGTGCCAGCAGGGGACAGAATCCTAACTATGGCTACACCTTC
TRBV27	TRBD1	.	TRBJ1-3	CASSPRDRGAGNTIYF	TGTGCCAGCAGTCCGCGGGACAGGGGGGCGGGAAACACCATATATTTT
TRBV30	TRBD1	few	TRBJ1-4	CAWSLRQGEKLFF	TGTGCCTGGAGTTTGAGACAGGGTGAAAAACTGTTTTTT
TRBV28	TRBD1	few	TRBJ2-3	CASSLDRQGAPRTDTQYF	TGTGCCAGCAGTTTAGATAGACAGGGGGCTCCGCGCACAGATACGCAGTATTTT
TRBV30	TRBD1	few	TRBJ1-6	CAWNDRGRSPLHF	TGTGCCTGGAACGACAGGGGGCGTTCACCCCTCCACTTT
TRBV25-1	.	.	TRBJ2-4	CASSNGLAKNIQYF	TGTGCCAGCAGTAATGGTCTAGCCAAAAACATTCAGTACTTC
TRBV19	.	.	TRBJ2-7	CASSIMGTQEQYF	TGTGCCAGTAGTATAATGGGCACTCAAGAGCAGTACTTC
TRBV6-5	.	few	TRBJ2-2	CASSYGVTGELFF	TGTGCCAGCAGTTACGGGGTCACCGGGGAGCTGTTTTTT
TRBV6-2/TRBV6-3	.	few	TRBJ1-1	CASSLGRNSEAFF	TGTGCCAGCAGTTTAGGCCGAAACTCTGAAGCTTTCTTT
TRBV7-2	.	many	TRBJ2-2	CASRLGGSANTGELFF	TGTGCCAGCAGACTAGGGGGGAGCGCGAACACCGGGGAGCTGTTTTTT
TRBV30	.	many	TRBJ1-4	CAWSVGIPTATNEKLFF	TGTGCCTGGAGTGTAGGCATTCCGACAGCAACGAATGAAAAACTGTTTTTT
TRBV5-1	TRBD1	.	TRBJ1-1	CASSLGQEGRNTEAFF	TGCGCCAGCAGTTTAGGACAGGAAGGCCGGAACACTGAAGCTTTCTTT
TRBV11-1	TRBD1	many	TRBJ2-7	CASSLSSGQAAEQYF	TGTGCCAGCAGCTTATCGTCGGGACAGGCGGCCGAGCAGTACTTC
TRBV5-1	.	few	TRBJ2-1	CASSWGLEQFF	TGCGCCAGCAGCTGGGGCTTAGAGCAGTTCTTC
TRBV18	TRBD1	.	TRBJ2-2	CASSSRTGANTGELFF	TGTGCCAGCTCATCACGGACAGGGGCGAACACCGGGGAGCTGTTTTTT
TRBV3-1	TRBD1	.	TRBJ2-7	CASSQAFLGQARYF	TGTGCCAGCAGCCAAGCTTTTCTGGGACAGGCTAGATACTTC
TRBV5-1	TRBD1	.	TRBJ2-5	CASRPTGQGGETQYF	TGCGCCAGCAGGCCGACCGGACAGGGTGGGGAGACCCAGTACTTC
TRBV30	.	few	TRBJ2-5	CAWSVHSSETQYF	TGTGCCTGGAGCGTTCACAGCTCCGAGACCCAGTACTTC
TRBV20-1	.	.	TRBJ2-5	CSASPGRTRTYQETQYF	TGCAGTGCTAGTCCCGGGAGAACTAGAACTTACCAAGAGACCCAGTACTTC
TRBV10-3	.	.	TRBJ1-2	CATVGGGQDGGYTF	TGTGCCACGGTCGGTGGGGGGCAGGATGGCGGCTACACCTTC
TRBV19	.	.	TRBJ1-5	CASSIEAGTRDQPQHF	TGTGCCAGTAGTATAGAGGCGGGGACAAGAGATCAGCCCCAGCATTTT
TRBV30	.	many	TRBJ2-5	CAWSSEQETQYF	TGTGCCTGGAGTTCGGAGCAAGAGACCCAGTACTTC
TRBV6-5	.	.	TRBJ1-1	CASSYRHKNTEAFF	TGTGCCAGCAGTTACCGGCATAAGAACACTGAAGCTTTCTTT
TRBV6-1	.	many	TRBJ2-7	CASSGSVSSYEQYF	TGTGCCAGCAGTGGGTCGGTGAGCTCCTACGAGCAGTACTTC
TRBV6-5	.	.	TRBJ2-5	CASSYSIQGETQYF	TGTGCCAGCAGTTACTCGATTCAGGGCGAGACCCAGTACTTC
TRBV7-7	.	.	TRBJ2-2	CASSPSLTGELFF	TGTGCCAGCAGCCCGTCCCTTACCGGGGAGCTGTTTTTT
TRBV30	.	few	TRBJ2-6	CACSRGPLSGANVLTF	TGTGCCTGCTCGCGGGGTCCTCTATCTGGGGCCAACGTCCTGACTTTC
TRBV5-1	.	few	TRBJ2-2	CASSLGFLTGELFF	TGCGCCAGCAGCTTGGGATTTCTAACCGGGGAGCTGTTTTTT
TRBV30	.	.	TRBJ1-5	CAWSPQGANQPQHF	TGTGCCTGGAGTCCACAGGGCGCCAATCAGCCCCAGCATTTT
TRBV15	.	.	TRBJ1-2	CATNPGRKNYGYTF	TGTGCCACCAACCCGGGGCGTAAGAACTATGGCTACACCTTC
TRBV20-1	.	.	TRBJ2-7	CSARDWGETIYEQYF	TGCAGTGCTAGAGATTGGGGGGAAACAATCTACGAGCAGTACTTC
TRBV12-3/TRBV12-4	.	few	TRBJ1-1	CASSLVEQGEAFF	TGTGCCAGCAGTTTAGTGGAACAGGGCGAAGCTTTCTTT
TRBV9	.	few	TRBJ2-7	CASSVGNGIYEQYF	TGTGCCAGCAGCGTAGGAAACGGGATCTACGAGCAGTACTTC
TRBV2	.	many	TRBJ1-6	CASREAYNSPLHF	TGTGCCAGCAGGGAAGCCTATAATTCACCCCTCCACTTT
TRBV6-2/TRBV6-3	.	few	TRBJ1-1	CASSYMWKGEAFF	TGTGCCAGCAGTTACATGTGGAAGGGTGAAGCTTTCTTT
TRBV5-1	TRBD1	.	TRBJ1-2	CASSFFATGDGYTF	TGCGCCAGCAGCTTCTTCGCGACAGGGGATGGCTACACCTTC